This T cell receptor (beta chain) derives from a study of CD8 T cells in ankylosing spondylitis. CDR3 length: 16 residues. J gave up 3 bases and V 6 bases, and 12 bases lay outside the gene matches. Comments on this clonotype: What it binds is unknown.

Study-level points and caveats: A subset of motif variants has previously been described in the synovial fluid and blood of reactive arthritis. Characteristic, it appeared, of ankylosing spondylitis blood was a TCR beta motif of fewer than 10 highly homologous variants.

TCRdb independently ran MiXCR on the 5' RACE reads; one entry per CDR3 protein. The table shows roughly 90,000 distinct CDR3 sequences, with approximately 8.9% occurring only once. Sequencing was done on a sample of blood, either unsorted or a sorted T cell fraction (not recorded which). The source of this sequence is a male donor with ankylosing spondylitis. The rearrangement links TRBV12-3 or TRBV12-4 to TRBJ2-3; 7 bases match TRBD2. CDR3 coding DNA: TGTGCCAGCAGGTATGGGGCGGGAGAGAAAACAGATACGCAGTATTTT. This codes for CASRYGAGEKTDTQYF.